This TCR beta chain stems from a study of blood T cell repertoires in COVID-19. In the study overall: The analysed material was cDNA or gDNA that came from T cells, B-cell-depleted T cells, or PBMCs.

How the authors handled the data: For nucleated cells, counts were estimated from reference gene primer amplification. The repertoire was sequenced with immunoSEQ multiplex PCR; TCRdb's copy has only in-frame clones and lacks some. That table supplies the V and J calls and clone size; D and trimming were determined from the DNA. The data show under 250,000 clones, with 80% to 90% seen just once and over 10% held by the top ten. V lost 9 bases and J 3 bases, leaving 11 bases between the germline ends. The CDR3 loop spans 13 amino acids. Germline V gives CDR1 MDHEN, CDR2 SYDVKM. The specimen was peripheral blood. The receptor's source is a human donor in a cohort sampled during active COVID-19. V is TRBV28 and J is TRBJ2-2; the D gene is possibly TRBD1 (6 bases). CDR3 residues: CASGGWDTGELFF. The CDR3 region has the DNA TGTGCCAGTGGGGGCTGGGACACCGGGGAGCTGTTTTTT.